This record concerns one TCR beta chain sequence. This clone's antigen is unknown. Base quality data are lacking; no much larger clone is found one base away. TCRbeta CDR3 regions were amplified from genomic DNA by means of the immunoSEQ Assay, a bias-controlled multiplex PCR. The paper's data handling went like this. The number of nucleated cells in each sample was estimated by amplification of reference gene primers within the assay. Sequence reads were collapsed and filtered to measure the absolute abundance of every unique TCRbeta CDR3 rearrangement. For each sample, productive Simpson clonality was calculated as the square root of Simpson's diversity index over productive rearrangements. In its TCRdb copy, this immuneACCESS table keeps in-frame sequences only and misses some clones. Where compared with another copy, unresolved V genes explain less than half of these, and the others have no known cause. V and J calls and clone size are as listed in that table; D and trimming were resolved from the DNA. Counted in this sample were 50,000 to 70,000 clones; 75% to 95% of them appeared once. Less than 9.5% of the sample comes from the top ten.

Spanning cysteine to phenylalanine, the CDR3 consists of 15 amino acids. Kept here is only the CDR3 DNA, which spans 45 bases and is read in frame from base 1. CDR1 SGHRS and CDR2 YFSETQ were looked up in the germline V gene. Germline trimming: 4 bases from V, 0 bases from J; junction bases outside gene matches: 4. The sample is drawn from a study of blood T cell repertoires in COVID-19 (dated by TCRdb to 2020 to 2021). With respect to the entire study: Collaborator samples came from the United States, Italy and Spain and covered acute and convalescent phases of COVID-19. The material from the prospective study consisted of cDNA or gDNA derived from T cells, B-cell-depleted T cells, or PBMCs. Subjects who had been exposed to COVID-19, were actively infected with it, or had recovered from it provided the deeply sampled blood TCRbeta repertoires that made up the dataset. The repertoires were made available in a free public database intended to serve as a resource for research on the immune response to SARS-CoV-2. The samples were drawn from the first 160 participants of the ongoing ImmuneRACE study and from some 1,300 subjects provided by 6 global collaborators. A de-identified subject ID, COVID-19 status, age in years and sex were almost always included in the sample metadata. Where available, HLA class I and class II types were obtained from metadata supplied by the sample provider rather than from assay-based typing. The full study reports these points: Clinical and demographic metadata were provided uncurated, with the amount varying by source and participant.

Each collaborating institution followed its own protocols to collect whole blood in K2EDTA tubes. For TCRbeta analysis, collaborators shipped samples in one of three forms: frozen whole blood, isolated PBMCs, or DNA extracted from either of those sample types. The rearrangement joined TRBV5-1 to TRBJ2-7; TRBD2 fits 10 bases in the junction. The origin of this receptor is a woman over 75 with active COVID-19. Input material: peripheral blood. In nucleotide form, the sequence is TGCGCCAGCAGCAGACTAGCGGGTAGCTCCTACGAGCAGTACTTC. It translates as CASSRLAGSSYEQYF.